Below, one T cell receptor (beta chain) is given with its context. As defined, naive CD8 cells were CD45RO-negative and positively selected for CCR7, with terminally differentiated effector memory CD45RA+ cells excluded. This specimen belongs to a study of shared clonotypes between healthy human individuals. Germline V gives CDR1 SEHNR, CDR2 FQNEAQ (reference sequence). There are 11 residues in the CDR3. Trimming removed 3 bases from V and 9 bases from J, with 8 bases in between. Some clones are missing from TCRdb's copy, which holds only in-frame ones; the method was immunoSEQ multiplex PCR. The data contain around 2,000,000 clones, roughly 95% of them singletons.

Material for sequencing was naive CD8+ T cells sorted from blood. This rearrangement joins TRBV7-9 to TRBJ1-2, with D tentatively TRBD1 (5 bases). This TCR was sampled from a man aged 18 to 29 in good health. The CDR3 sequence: CASSLGESYTF. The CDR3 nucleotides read TGTGCCAGCAGCTTGGGGGAAAGCTACACCTTC. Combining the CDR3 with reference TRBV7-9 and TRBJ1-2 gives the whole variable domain DTGVSQNPRHKITKRGQNVTFRCDPISEHNRLYWYRQTLGQGPEFLTYFQNEAQLEKSRLLSDRFSAERPKGSFSTLEIQRTEQGDSAMYLCASSLGESYTFGSGTRLTVV.